The clone carrying this T cell receptor beta chain was observed at least ten times. Antigen: not known. Germline V gene sequence: CDR1 MGHRA, CDR2 YSYEKL. V lost 1 base, J lost 3 bases, and 8 bases stayed unmatched. The CDR3 has 17 amino acids. The data derive from a study of post-analysis software for immune sequencing data. Study-level results: Patients used five TRBV segments, including TRBV5-6, TRBV5-1 and TRBV20-1, more often than controls.

Unique-molecular-identifier-tagged TCR beta cDNA libraries were used. TCRdb reprocessed the PCR reads via MiXCR and lists one record per CDR3 protein. Of a few hundred thousand distinct CDR3 sequences in the sample, roughly a third were seen once. The origin of this receptor is a girl aged 10 to 17 with multiple sclerosis. The J gene is TRBJ2-1, the V gene TRBV4-1, with 8 nucleotides matching TRBD2. Sequenced material: blood. In nucleotides, the CDR3 is TGCGCCAGCAGCCAAGTTAGACCCGGGACTAGCTACAATGAGCAGTTCTTC. This encodes CASSQVRPGTSYNEQFF.